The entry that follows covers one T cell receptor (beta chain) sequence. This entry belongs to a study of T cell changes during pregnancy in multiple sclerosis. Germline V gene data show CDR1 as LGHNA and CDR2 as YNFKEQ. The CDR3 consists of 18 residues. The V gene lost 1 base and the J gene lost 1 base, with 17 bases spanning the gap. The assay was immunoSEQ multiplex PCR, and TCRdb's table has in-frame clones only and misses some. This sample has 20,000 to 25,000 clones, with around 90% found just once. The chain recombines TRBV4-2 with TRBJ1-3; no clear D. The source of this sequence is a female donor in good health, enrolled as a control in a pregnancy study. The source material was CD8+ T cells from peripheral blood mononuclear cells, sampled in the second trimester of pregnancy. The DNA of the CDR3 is TGTGCCAGCAGCCAAGTGTTGGCAGATAGCCCATCTGGAAACACCATATATTTT. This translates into CASSQVLADSPSGNTIYF.